This TCR beta chain appears in the sequencing data of a study of T cell responses to AZD1222 COVID-19 vaccine. Per germline, CDR1 MNHEY and CDR2 SVGAGI. The V end lost 10 bases, the J end lost 5 bases, and 15 bases lay between the germline ends. This CDR3 is 12 amino acids long. Here immunoSEQ multiplex PCR was the method, and the copy in TCRdb shows in-frame clones only, minus some. Of 180,000 or so clones listed, approximately 89% are singletons. V gene TRBV6-5 combines with J gene TRBJ2-7; the D gene is possibly TRBD2 (6 bases). This sample comprised peripheral blood, obtained 28 days after the second AZD1222 dose. This TCR was recovered from an adult who received the AZD1222 COVID-19 vaccine. CDR3 DNA sequence: TGTGCCACCGGGTGGGGACTGGACGAGCAGTACTTC. Its protein is CATGWGLDEQYF.